The present T cell receptor beta chain was sequenced within a study of blood T cell repertoires in COVID-19 (dated by TCRdb to the early 2020s). General notes on the study: Samples covering the acute and convalescent phases of COVID-19 were provided by collaborators in the United States, Italy and Spain. The repertoires were released in a freely available public database intended as a resource for research on the immune response to SARS-CoV-2. The prospective study material was composed of cDNA or gDNA derived from T cells, B-cell-depleted T cells, or PBMCs. The dataset comprised deeply sampled blood TCRbeta repertoires from subjects exposed to, actively infected with, or recovered from COVID-19. Samples came from the ongoing ImmuneRACE study (first 160 participants) plus 1,254 subjects from 6 global collaborators. Sample metadata almost always included a de-identified subject ID, COVID-19 status, age in years and sex. Where available, HLA class I and class II types were obtained from metadata supplied by the sample provider rather than from assay-based typing.

What the authors observed across the whole study: Clinical and demographic metadata were provided uncurated, with the amount varying by source and participant.

In the germline V gene, CDR1 corresponds to SGHRS and CDR2 to YFSETQ. The CDR3, cysteine through phenylalanine, is 15 amino acids long. The only DNA kept is the CDR3, 45 bases in frame from the first base. V trim: 4 bases; J trim: 3 bases; unmatched bases: 7. In the prospective study, participants were about 18 to 95 years old, resided in fewer than 25 geographic areas of the United States, and were enrolled through a virtual design. To assign participants to cohorts, the prospective study relied on clinical history that participants themselves reported in a screening survey and a study questionnaire. In the prospective study, mobile phlebotomists collected whole blood, serum and a nasopharyngeal or oropharyngeal swab from each participant. Additional blood draws and questionnaires over an approximately two-month period could optionally be provided by prospective study participants. Before DNA extraction, blood samples from the prospective study were shipped at room temperature or frozen.

TCRbeta CDR3 regions were amplified from genomic DNA by means of the immunoSEQ Assay, a bias-controlled multiplex PCR. Turning to the authors' computational methods: Nucleated cell counts per sample were estimated from amplification of reference gene primers within the assay. Sequence reads were collapsed and filtered to measure the absolute abundance of every unique TCRbeta CDR3 rearrangement. For each sample, productive Simpson clonality was calculated as the square root of Simpson's diversity index across productive rearrangements. Here the immuneACCESS table is served through TCRdb, limited to in-frame sequences with V and J called. Missing clones are a known gap in these copies; in checked studies unresolved V genes cover under half, and the rest lacks a known reason. V and J calls and clone size are as listed in that table; D and trimming were resolved from the DNA. The sample contains almost 400,000 clones, roughly 90% of them found a single time. 0.95% to 1% of the sample is in the top ten clones.

Worth noting for this clone: Its antigen remains undetermined. The sample holds no much larger clone one base away, and base qualities are not on file.

Recombination joined TRBV5-1 with TRBJ1-1; 9 central nucleotides agree with TRBD1. Sequencing input: PBMCs or T cells enriched from blood (not recorded which). This TCR was sampled from a woman younger than 45 with acute COVID-19. The CDR3 region: CASSHGQGTYTEAFF. DNA sequence: TGCGCCAGCAGCCACGGACAGGGGACCTACACTGAAGCTTTCTTT.